The following is a TCR beta chain sequence with its context. These data originate in a study of blood T cell repertoires in COVID-19. Study-wide context: Both acute and convalescent COVID-19 samples were obtained from the United States, Italy and Spain. PBMCs, B-cell-depleted T cells, or T cells provided the cDNA or gDNA that made up the material.

The trim removed 3 bases at V and 0 bases at J, leaving 7 bases unmatched. Germline V gene data show CDR1 as KGHSH and CDR2 as LQKENI. The CDR3 has 18 amino acids. Source study methods: Reference gene primer amplification in the assay estimated nucleated cell counts. Sequencing was performed with immunoSEQ multiplex PCR; in TCRdb, only in-frame clones are kept and a portion is missing. V, J and clone size derive from that table, while D and trimming were established from the DNA sequence. This repertoire shows approximately 81,000 clones, roughly four fifths found once; its top ten account for 6.5% to 8%.

The receptor was isolated from a human donor in a cohort sampled during active COVID-19. The J gene is TRBJ2-6, the V gene TRBV18, with 8 bases aligning to TRBD1. The sequencing input was peripheral blood. CDR3 coding DNA: TGTGCCAGCTCACCCCAGACAGGGGCTACCTCTGGGGCCAACGTCCTGACTTTC. This codes for CASSPQTGATSGANVLTF.